The sequence of this TCR beta chain was determined in a study of early T cells in non-severe SARS-CoV-2 infection. About the study: Chains stayed unpaired after sequencing of bulk RNA from unsorted whole blood.

Researchers attached unique molecular identifiers to individual cDNA molecules. One entry per CDR3 protein results from TCRdb running MiXCR on the 5' RACE reads. The sample contains about 33,000 distinct CDR3 sequences, about 4.7% of which appear only once. General observations from the study: Lookups in VDJdb leaned toward anti-spike CD8 responses and missed private and CD4 specificities.

Trimming removed 4 bases from V and 3 bases from J, with 14 bases in between. The CDR3 has 16 residues. This clonotype was seen repeatedly, ten times or more. Its target is not known. V is TRBV5-7 and J is TRBJ1-6; possible D gene TRBD1, 6 bases. TRBV5-7 is given ORF status, its function remaining uncertain. The TCR comes from an adult who was a healthcare worker with PCR-confirmed SARS-CoV-2 infection or an uninfected control (not recorded which). The sequenced sample consisted of whole blood. The CDR3 loop reads CASSLQGPNYNSPLHF. In nucleotides, the CDR3 is TGTGCCAGCAGCCTACAGGGACCCAACTATAATTCACCCCTCCACTTT.